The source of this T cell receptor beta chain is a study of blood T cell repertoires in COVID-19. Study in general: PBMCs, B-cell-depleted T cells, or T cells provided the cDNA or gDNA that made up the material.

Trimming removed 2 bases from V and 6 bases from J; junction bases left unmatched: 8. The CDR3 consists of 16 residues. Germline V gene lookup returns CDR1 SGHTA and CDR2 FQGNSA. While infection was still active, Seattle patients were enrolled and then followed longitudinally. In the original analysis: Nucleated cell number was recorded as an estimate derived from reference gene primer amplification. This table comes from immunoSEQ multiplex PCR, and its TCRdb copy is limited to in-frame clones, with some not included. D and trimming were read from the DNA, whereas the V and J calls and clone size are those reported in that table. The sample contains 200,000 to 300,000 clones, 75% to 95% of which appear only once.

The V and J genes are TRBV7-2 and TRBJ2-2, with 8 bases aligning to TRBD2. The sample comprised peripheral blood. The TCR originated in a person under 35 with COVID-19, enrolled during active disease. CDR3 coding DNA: TGTGCCAGCAGCTTAAGGGGTAGCGGGATCGCCGGGGAGCTGTTTTTT. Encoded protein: CASSLRGSGIAGELFF.